A single sample is the source of the 16 T cell receptor beta chains below, sequenced in a study of cytomegalovirus exposure and HLA in healthy donors. PCR primers comprised 60 Vbeta and 13 Jbeta primers. Method: immunoSEQ multiplex PCR; TCRdb's copy keeps in-frame clones and lacks some. The table records roughly 150,000 clones, around four fifths of them present only once. Sequencing input: PBMCs. Receptor source: a male donor in good health and CMV-seronegative.

This sequence joins TRBV28 and TRBJ2-1; 11 bases fit TRBD2. With V trimmed by 5 bases and J by 4 bases, 10 bases remained unmatched. CDR1 and CDR2 (germline): MDHEN, SYDVKM. The CDR3 length is 17 residues. CDR3 amino acids: CASSPPEGTSGYNEQFF. The CDR3 nucleotides read TGTGCCAGCAGTCCCCCCGAGGGGACTAGCGGATACAATGAGCAGTTCTTC.

This chain links TRBV13 with TRBJ2-7; 8 bases line up with TRBD1. The CDR3 spans 17 residues. With 0 bases clipped from V and 1 base from J, the junction kept 8 bases outside the gene matches. The germline gives CDR1 PRHDT, CDR2 FYEKMQ (reference sequence). The CDR3 sequence: CASSLGTGARLSYEQYF. Here the CDR3 DNA reads TGTGCCAGCAGCTTAGGGACAGGGGCCAGACTTTCCTACGAGCAGTACTTC.

The chain joins TRBV4-1 to TRBJ2-1; a possible D gene is TRBD2 (6 bases). V shed 2 bases and J shed 8 bases, with 10 bases lying between them. This CDR3 is built from 13 residues. CDR1 and CDR2 from the germline V gene are MGHRA and YSYEKL. CDR3 region: CASSQTLADEQFF. The CDR3 bases are TGCGCCAGCAGCCAAACACTAGCCGATGAGCAGTTCTTC.

The gene calls are TRBV28 and TRBJ2-5; tentatively, D is TRBD2 (6 bases). The V gene's germline CDR1 is MDHEN and CDR2 SYDVKM. The CDR3 is 15 residues long. The V end was cut by 6 bases, the J end by 7 bases, with 21 bases between. In DNA form, the CDR3 reads TGTGCCAGCAGCGCAACCGGGACTTACTGGGCGACCCAGTACTTC. It codes for CASSATGTYWATQYF.

In regard to this clone: The same CDR3 can be traced to other DNA sequences in this sample. V gene TRBV18 combines with J gene TRBJ1-1; no reliable D call. This CDR3 has 14 residues. The ends were cut back, 1 base at V and 1 base at J, with 7 bases in the middle. Looked up from germline, CDR1 is KGHSH and CDR2 is LQKENI. The CDR3 is CASSPLGQNTEAFF. The CDR3 nucleotides read TGTGCCAGCTCACCACTTGGCCAGAACACTGAAGCTTTCTTT. Together with reference TRBV18 and TRBJ1-1, the CDR3 gives the full variable domain: NAGVMQNPRHLVRRRGQEARLRCSPMKGHSHVYWYRQLPEEGLKFMVYLQKENIIDESGMPKERFSAEFPKEGPSILRIQQVVRGDSAAYFCASSPLGQNTEAFFGQGTRLTVV.

V and J are TRBV7-9 and TRBJ2-7; D unclear. Trimming left V 5 bases short and J 2 bases short, with 10 bases between. CDR1 SEHNR and CDR2 FQNEAQ come from the germline V gene (reference sequence). CDR3 length: 13 residues. The CDR3 protein is CASSPHEAYEQYF. The DNA for the CDR3 is TGTGCCAGCAGCCCCCACGAGGCCTACGAGCAGTACTTC.

This clone was observed a single time. This rearrangement joins TRBV28 to TRBJ2-7; 7 positions match TRBD2. Germline V gives CDR1 MDHEN, CDR2 SYDVKM. The CDR3 consists of 16 residues. Losses at the gene ends were 6 bases for V and 2 bases for J; bases not matched to a gene: 13. The CDR3 loop reads CASRISLAGLAYEQYF. The CDR3 DNA follows: TGTGCCAGCAGGATCTCCTTAGCGGGTCTAGCCTACGAGCAGTACTTC.

With regard to this clone: One end of the junction fails to match germline, which may point to a read error. The chain uses TRBV7-9 and TRBJ2-7; 9 bases map to TRBD1. This CDR3 has 14 amino acids. CDR1 is SEHNR and CDR2 is FQNEAQ in the germline V gene (reference sequence). The CDR3 is CSSSPYRGQDEQYF. In nucleotides, the CDR3 is TGTTCCAGCAGCCCCTACAGGGGGCAGGACGAGCAGTACTTC.

The chain combines TRBV6-1 with TRBJ2-7; perhaps TRBD1 as D (5 bases). CDR1 MNHNS and CDR2 SASEGT come from the germline V gene. V lost 10 bases to trimming and J lost 4 bases, with 17 bases between them. The CDR3 runs to 13 residues. CDR3 nucleotide sequence: TGTGCCACCAATATCGACAGAGCGTACGAGCAGTACTTC. It codes for CATNIDRAYEQYF.

The V call is TRBV27, the J call TRBJ2-5, with D hard to call. Trimming removed 6 bases at V and 3 bases at J, with 5 bases between. Germline V gives CDR1 MNHEY, CDR2 SMNVEV (reference sequence). The CDR3 is 11 amino acids. The CDR3, as DNA: TGTGCCAGCAGGCTAAAAGAGACCCAGTACTTC. Protein sequence: CASRLKETQYF.

This clone was observed once. V usage is TRBV9 and J usage is TRBJ2-7; 7 bases line up with TRBD2. Germline CDR1 and CDR2: SGDLS and YYNGEE. The CDR3 runs 13 residues. The V and J ends lost 1 base and 4 bases, in that order; junction bases with no gene match: 2. CDR3: CASSVSGGYEQYF. CDR3 coding DNA: TGTGCCAGCAGCGTATCCGGGGGGTACGAGCAGTACTTC.

This sequence joins TRBV6-5 and TRBJ1-4; maybe TRBD1 (5 bases). CDR1 and CDR2 from the germline V gene are MNHEY and SVGAGI. Trimming stripped 6 bases from V and 6 bases from J, with 17 bases between. There are 15 residues in the CDR3. DNA of the CDR3: TGTGCCAGCAGGCATAGGGGAACTTCGGATGAAAAACTGTTTTTT. Protein sequence: CASRHRGTSDEKLFF.

The chain uses TRBV2 and TRBJ1-5; no firm D call. Trimming cost V 0 bases and J 3 bases, with 18 bases left between them. This CDR3 comprises 18 residues. Germline-derived CDR1 and CDR2 are SNHLY and FYNNEI. The CDR3 loop reads CASSEALWGGGTNQPQHF. In DNA, the CDR3 is TGTGCCAGCAGTGAAGCGCTATGGGGAGGCGGTACCAATCAGCCCCAGCATTTT.

In DNA form, the CDR3 reads TGTGCCAGCAGCCCCTTGGGGGTACACAGGGAGAACACTGAAGCTTTCTTT. This sequence encodes CASSPLGVHRENTEAFF. This chain uses TRBV5-4 with TRBJ1-1; a possible D gene is TRBD1 (6 bases). Deletions cut 4 bases from V and 1 base from J, with 20 bases between. The CDR3 consists of 17 residues. Germline CDR1 is SGHNT and CDR2 is YYREEE (reference sequence).

The rearrangement uses TRBV7-6 and TRBJ2-5, with 7 positions matching TRBD2. Germline CDR1 is SGHVS and CDR2 is FNYEAQ. V lost 2 bases to trimming and J lost 1 base; unmatched junction nucleotides: 4. CDR3 size: 15 residues. Here the CDR3 reads CASSLPPGGQETQYF. In DNA, the CDR3 is TGTGCCAGCAGCTTACCCCCGGGGGGCCAAGAGACCCAGTACTTC. Full variable domain (remainder filled in from reference TRBV7-6 and TRBJ2-5): GAGVSQSPRYKVTKRGQDVALRCDPISGHVSLYWYRQALGQGPEFLTYFNYEAQQDKSGLPNDRFSAERPEGSISTLTIQRTEQRDSAMYRCASSLPPGGQETQYFGPGTRLLVL.

The chain links TRBV7-6 to TRBJ1-5; no clear D gene. The CDR3 runs 15 residues. Germline V gene lookup returns CDR1 SGHVS and CDR2 FNYEAQ. Trimming stripped 2 bases from V and 6 bases from J, with 14 bases between. The CDR3 DNA sequence: TGTGCCAGCAGCTTATATATCGGGGTCGGTCAGCCCCAGCATTTT. Its translation is CASSLYIGVGQPQHF.